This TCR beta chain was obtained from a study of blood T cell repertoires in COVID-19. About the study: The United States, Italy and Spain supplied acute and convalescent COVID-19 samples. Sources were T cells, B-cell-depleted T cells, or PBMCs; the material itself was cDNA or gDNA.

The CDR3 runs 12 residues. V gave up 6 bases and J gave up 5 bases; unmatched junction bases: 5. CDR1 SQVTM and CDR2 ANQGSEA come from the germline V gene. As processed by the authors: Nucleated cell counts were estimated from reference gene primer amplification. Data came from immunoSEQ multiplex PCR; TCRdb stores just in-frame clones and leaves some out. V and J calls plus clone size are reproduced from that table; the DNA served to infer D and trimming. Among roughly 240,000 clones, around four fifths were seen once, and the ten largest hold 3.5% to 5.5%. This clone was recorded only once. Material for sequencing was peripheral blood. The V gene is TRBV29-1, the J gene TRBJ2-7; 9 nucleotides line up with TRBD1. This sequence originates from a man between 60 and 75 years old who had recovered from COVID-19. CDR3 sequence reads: CSVTGTGNEQYF. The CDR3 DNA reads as TGCAGCGTGACCGGGACAGGGAACGAGCAGTACTTC.